Below are 2 T cell receptor beta chains sequenced from a single sample in a study of T cells after yellow fever vaccination. TCRdb analysed the 5' RACE reads with MiXCR anew, one entry per CDR3 protein. The sample carries 300,000 to 350,000 distinct CDR3 sequences, approximately 8% recorded once. Specimen: PBMCs, collected approximately 47 days after the first yellow fever vaccination. These receptors were obtained from a man aged 18 to 35 who received the YFV17D yellow fever vaccine.

The rearrangement joins TRBV12-3 or TRBV12-4 to TRBJ2-5; 9 bases match TRBD2. CDR3 length: 15 amino acids. With V trimmed by 3 bases and J by 3 bases, 5 bases remained unmatched. The CDR3 bases are TGTGCCAGCAGTTTTAGCGGGGGCCTGAAAGAGACCCAGTACTTC. This encodes CASSFSGGLKETQYF.

This clonotype was detected only a few times. V is TRBV6-1 and J is TRBJ2-4; D ambiguous. The CDR3 extends over 14 amino acids. V was trimmed by 1 base and J by 2 bases, leaving 6 bases between them. CDR1 is MNHNS and CDR2 is SASEGT in the germline V gene. CDR3 nucleotide sequence: TGTGCCAGCAGTGAAGTGGATCCCAAAAACATTCAGTACTTC. This encodes CASSEVDPKNIQYF.